The T cell receptor beta chain under discussion was sequenced for a study of blood T cell repertoires in COVID-19. This clone was recorded once. The CDR3 loop spans 13 amino acids. V gave up 4 bases and J gave up 7 bases; unmatched junction bases: 6. Germline V gene sequence: CDR1 ENHRY, CDR2 SYGVKD. Per the original methods: Reference gene primer amplification gave nucleated cell count estimates. Libraries were prepared by immunoSEQ multiplex PCR; TCRdb keeps only in-frame clonotypes and omits some of them. The V and J calls and clone size come from that table; D and trimming were worked out from the DNA. The sample has about 440,000 clones; approximately 88% are singletons.

This clonotype originated in a woman aged 50 to 65 with COVID-19, enrolled during active disease. The source material was peripheral blood. The chain has TRBV10-3 and TRBJ1-1, with 7 positions matching TRBD1. This CDR3 reads CAISAPGDSEAFF. Written as DNA, the CDR3 is TGTGCCATCAGTGCGCCCGGGGACAGTGAAGCTTTCTTT.